The rows below give T cell receptor beta chains drawn from one sample of a study of human T cells and chemical hapten exposure. TCRdb passed the RACE reads through MiXCR, listing each CDR3 protein once. The table records a few hundred thousand distinct CDR3 sequences, just under 6.5% of them present only once. The starting material was whole blood, obtained in connection with sensitization to the hapten diphenylcyclopropenone (DPC). The origin of the receptors is a woman aged 18-29 years with alopecia areata. Some clones in this sample may be carry-over from other donors' samples. The CDR3 runs from the conserved cysteine through the conserved F or W. The D gene is left open where the match is weak. Size tells how often a clone was seen (once, few, many) or the class of an expanded clone, and some rows leave it out.

d_call: -
j_call: TRBJ1-5
v_call: TRBV7-2
clone_size: many
cdr3_nt: TGTGCCAGCAGCTTAGAGGATCCAAGACTGGGGCAGCCCCAGCATTTT
cdr3_aa: CASSLEDPRLGQPQHF

d_call: -
j_call: TRBJ1-1
v_call: TRBV29-1
clone_size: few
cdr3_nt: TGCAGCGGGGGACACGACTCTGAAGCTTTCTTT
cdr3_aa: CSGGHDSEAFF

d_call: TRBD1
j_call: TRBJ1-1
v_call: TRBV4-3
clone_size: -
cdr3_nt: TGCGCCAGCAGCGCGCGATTGATAGGGGGCTCCATGAACACTGAAGCTTTCTTT
cdr3_aa: CASSARLIGGSMNTEAFF

d_call: -
j_call: TRBJ1-1
v_call: TRBV6-2/TRBV6-3
clone_size: -
cdr3_nt: TGTGCCAGCTTGAGTTCCGACGGGTGGCTATTGGAAGCTTTCTTT
cdr3_aa: CASLSSDGWLLEAFF

d_call: -
j_call: TRBJ1-1
v_call: TRBV27
clone_size: -
cdr3_nt: TGTGCCAGCCGCAGGGCAAATTACATGAACACTGAAGCTTTCTTT
cdr3_aa: CASRRANYMNTEAFF

d_call: -
j_call: TRBJ1-2
v_call: TRBV13
clone_size: many
cdr3_nt: TGTGCCAGCAGCTTACATAACTATGGCTACACCTTC
cdr3_aa: CASSLHNYGYTF

d_call: -
j_call: TRBJ2-1
v_call: TRBV29-1
clone_size: many
cdr3_nt: TGCAGCGCTAGGCTAGCGTCCTACAATGAGCAGTTCTTC
cdr3_aa: CSARLASYNEQFF

d_call: TRBD2
j_call: TRBJ2-7
v_call: TRBV7-2
clone_size: few
cdr3_nt: TGTGCCAGCAGCCTCGGACTAGCTTCCTACGAGCAGTACTTC
cdr3_aa: CASSLGLASYEQYF

d_call: -
j_call: TRBJ1-1
v_call: TRBV4-3
clone_size: many
cdr3_nt: TGCGCCAGCAGCCAAGTAGCAGACATGAACACTGAAGCTTTCTTT
cdr3_aa: CASSQVADMNTEAFF

d_call: TRBD1
j_call: TRBJ2-1
v_call: TRBV15
clone_size: -
cdr3_nt: TGTGCCACCAGCAGAGTTGGGACGGGGACAGATCAGTTCTTC
cdr3_aa: CATSRVGTGTDQFF

d_call: TRBD1
j_call: TRBJ2-5
v_call: TRBV20-1
clone_size: -
cdr3_nt: TGCAGTGCTACGGACAGGGAACAAGAGACCCAGTACTTC
cdr3_aa: CSATDREQETQYF

d_call: -
j_call: TRBJ1-4
v_call: TRBV7-9
clone_size: many
cdr3_nt: TGTGCCAGCAGCTTAGGGGTACAGGGTGAAAAACTGTTTTTT
cdr3_aa: CASSLGVQGEKLFF

d_call: TRBD1
j_call: TRBJ1-2
v_call: TRBV6-5
clone_size: many
cdr3_nt: TGTGCCAGCAGTGGGACAGCCTATGGCTACACCTTC
cdr3_aa: CASSGTAYGYTF

d_call: -
j_call: TRBJ2-5
v_call: TRBV18
clone_size: -
cdr3_nt: TGTGCCAGCTCACGAGGACAGCAAGAGACCCAGTACTTC
cdr3_aa: CASSRGQQETQYF

d_call: -
j_call: TRBJ1-3
v_call: TRBV29-1
clone_size: many
cdr3_nt: TGCAGCGTTGAAGTGGGTGACACCATATATTTT
cdr3_aa: CSVEVGDTIYF

d_call: -
j_call: TRBJ2-3
v_call: TRBV7-2
clone_size: -
cdr3_nt: TGTGCCAGCAGCTCCCTAGAGGACAACACAGATACGCAGTATTTT
cdr3_aa: CASSSLEDNTDTQYF

d_call: -
j_call: TRBJ2-2
v_call: TRBV29-1
clone_size: many
cdr3_nt: TGCAGCGTTGAAGTGGGGCCCGGGGAGCTGTTTTTT
cdr3_aa: CSVEVGPGELFF

d_call: -
j_call: TRBJ2-6
v_call: TRBV6-2/TRBV6-3
clone_size: many
cdr3_nt: TGTGCCAGCAGTTCGTCAACTTCAAGCTCTGGGGCCAACGTCCTGACTTTC
cdr3_aa: CASSSSTSSSGANVLTF

d_call: TRBD2
j_call: TRBJ2-7
v_call: TRBV10-3
clone_size: many
cdr3_nt: TGTGCCATCAACGGCGGGGGCTCCTACGAGCAGTACTTC
cdr3_aa: CAINGGGSYEQYF

d_call: -
j_call: TRBJ2-7
v_call: TRBV4-3
clone_size: -
cdr3_nt: TGCGCCAGCAGCCAACTTATCCACCTAAACTCCTACGAGCAGTACTTC
cdr3_aa: CASSQLIHLNSYEQYF

d_call: -
j_call: TRBJ2-6
v_call: TRBV6-2/TRBV6-3
clone_size: -
cdr3_nt: TGTGCCAGCATGGGGTTAACTGGGGCCAACGTCCTGACTTTC
cdr3_aa: CASMGLTGANVLTF

d_call: TRBD2
j_call: TRBJ2-1
v_call: TRBV5-1
clone_size: few
cdr3_nt: TGCGCCAGCAGCTGGGGGGACTACTCACGCGCTGAGCAGTTCTTC
cdr3_aa: CASSWGDYSRAEQFF

d_call: -
j_call: TRBJ1-2
v_call: TRBV9
clone_size: many
cdr3_nt: TGTGCCAGCAGCCTAAGTGGGGGTACTAACTATGGCTACACCTTC
cdr3_aa: CASSLSGGTNYGYTF

d_call: -
j_call: TRBJ1-5
v_call: TRBV2
clone_size: many
cdr3_nt: TGTGCCAGCAGTGACCGGGACGTAGGGAATCAGCCCCAGCATTTT
cdr3_aa: CASSDRDVGNQPQHF

d_call: -
j_call: TRBJ1-1
v_call: TRBV28
clone_size: few
cdr3_nt: TGTGCCAGCAGTTTATTCCAGGGGAGCGCTTTCTTT
cdr3_aa: CASSLFQGSAFF

d_call: -
j_call: TRBJ1-3
v_call: TRBV5-1
clone_size: few
cdr3_nt: TGCGCCAGCAGCTCCCGACTGGGCTCTGGAAACACCATATATTTT
cdr3_aa: CASSSRLGSGNTIYF

d_call: -
j_call: TRBJ2-3
v_call: TRBV7-2
clone_size: -
cdr3_nt: TGTGCCAGCAGTCCATACGGGGGCACCACCACAGATACGCAGTATTTT
cdr3_aa: CASSPYGGTTTDTQYF

d_call: TRBD1
j_call: TRBJ2-1
v_call: TRBV28
clone_size: many
cdr3_nt: TGTGCCAGCAGTTTACAAGGACAGGGGCGCAATGAGCAGTTCTTC
cdr3_aa: CASSLQGQGRNEQFF

d_call: -
j_call: TRBJ2-5
v_call: TRBV10-3
clone_size: many
cdr3_nt: TGTGCCATCCGCCGCAGCTTGCAAGAGACCCAGTACTTC
cdr3_aa: CAIRRSLQETQYF

d_call: TRBD1
j_call: TRBJ1-6
v_call: TRBV6-5
clone_size: few
cdr3_nt: TGTGCCAGCAGCCGACAGGGGCCAGGATCACCCCTCCACTTT
cdr3_aa: CASSRQGPGSPLHF

d_call: -
j_call: TRBJ1-6
v_call: TRBV7-6
clone_size: many
cdr3_nt: TGTGCCAGCAGCCCACTGGTCTCCGATTCACCCCTCCACTTT
cdr3_aa: CASSPLVSDSPLHF

d_call: -
j_call: TRBJ1-2
v_call: TRBV12-3/TRBV12-4
clone_size: many
cdr3_nt: TGTGCCAGCAAAAAGGGACCCTATGGCTACACCTTC
cdr3_aa: CASKKGPYGYTF

d_call: -
j_call: TRBJ2-4
v_call: TRBV6-2/TRBV6-3
clone_size: few
cdr3_nt: TGTGCCAGCAGTTGGTCCCTAGCCAAAAACATTCAGTACTTC
cdr3_aa: CASSWSLAKNIQYF